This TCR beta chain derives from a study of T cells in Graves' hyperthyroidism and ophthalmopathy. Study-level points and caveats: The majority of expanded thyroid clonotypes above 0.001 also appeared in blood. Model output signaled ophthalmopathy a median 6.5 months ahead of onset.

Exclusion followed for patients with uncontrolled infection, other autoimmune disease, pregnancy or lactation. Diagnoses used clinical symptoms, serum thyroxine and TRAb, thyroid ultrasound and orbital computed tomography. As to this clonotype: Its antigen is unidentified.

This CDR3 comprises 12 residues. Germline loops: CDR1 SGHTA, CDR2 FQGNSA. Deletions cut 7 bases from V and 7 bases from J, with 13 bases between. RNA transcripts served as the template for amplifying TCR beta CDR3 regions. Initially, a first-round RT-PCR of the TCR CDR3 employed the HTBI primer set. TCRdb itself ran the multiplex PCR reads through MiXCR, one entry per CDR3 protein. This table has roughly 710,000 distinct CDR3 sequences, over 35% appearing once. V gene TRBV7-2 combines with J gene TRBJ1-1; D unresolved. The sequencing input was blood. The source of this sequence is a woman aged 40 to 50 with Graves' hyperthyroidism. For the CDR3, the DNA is TGTGCCAGCACCCCGGACCAGTTTGAAGCTTTCTTT. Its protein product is CASTPDQFEAFF.